The 30 T cell receptor beta chains listed next were all sequenced from one sample in a study of T cells in Graves' hyperthyroidism and ophthalmopathy. TCR beta CDR3 sequences were amplified from RNA transcripts. The study used the HTBI primer set for a first-round RT-PCR of the TCR CDR3. TCRdb used MiXCR to reprocess the multiplex PCR reads, holding one entry per CDR3 protein. The sample holds about 420,000 distinct CDR3 sequences, about 15% seen once. The material sequenced was blood. The origin of the receptors is a woman in her late teens or twenties with Graves' hyperthyroidism.

This clonotype was observed many times. The gene calls are TRBV11-2 and TRBJ2-7; 10 nucleotides match TRBD1. V gave up 6 bases and J gave up 3 bases; unmatched junction bases: 5. Per germline, CDR1 SGHAT and CDR2 FQNNGV. The CDR3 has 14 amino acids. As DNA, the CDR3 is TGTGCCAGCAGTATGACAGGGGGCGTCTACGAGCAGTACTTC. Its translation is CASSMTGGVYEQYF.

To note about this clonotype: With a much larger clone just one base away, this may be a read error. This CDR3 is CASSLEGGAYEHYF. Written as DNA, the CDR3 is TGTGCCAGCAGCCTTGAAGGAGGGGCCTACGAGCACTACTTC. The chain joins TRBV6-8 to TRBJ2-7; D possibly corresponds to TRBD2 (6 bases). This CDR3 is built from 14 residues. Germline CDR1 and CDR2: MNHGY and SAAAGT.

J is TRBJ2-4 and V is TRBV20-1, with a tentative D call TRBD2 (5 bases). The V gene's germline CDR1 is DFQATT and CDR2 SNEGSKA (reference sequence). Trimming stripped 5 bases from V and 1 base from J, with 12 bases between. The CDR3 consists of 14 residues. CDR3 residues: CSAYPPGAKNIQYF. CDR3 in DNA: TGCAGTGCTTACCCCCCGGGGGCCAAAAACATTCAGTACTTC.

This clonotype was recorded a few times. This chain links TRBV3-1 with TRBJ2-6; no clear D gene. Germline CDR1 reads LGHDT; CDR2 reads YNNKEL (reference sequence). The CDR3 has 14 amino acids. V was cut by 4 bases and J by 1 base, with 5 bases left in between. CDR3 in amino acids: CASSRPSGANVLTF. DNA for the CDR3: TGTGCCAGCAGCCGTCCTTCTGGGGCCAACGTCCTGACTTTC.

The chain joins TRBV24-1 to TRBJ2-2; D is tentatively TRBD1 or TRBD2 (5 bases each). Germline CDR1 is KGHDR and CDR2 is SFDVKD. This CDR3 contains 16 residues. Trimming left V 7 bases short and J 4 bases short, with 18 bases between. In nucleotides, the CDR3 is TGTGCCACCAGCGATAGGGGACGGGTGCGCACCGGGGAGCTGTTTTTT. Its protein is CATSDRGRVRTGELFF.

This chain connects TRBV18 to TRBJ1-2, with unresolved D. Germline CDR1 reads KGHSH; CDR2 reads LQKENI. V lost 2 bases and J lost 2, with 6 bases in between. The CDR3 is 13 amino acids. The DNA for the CDR3 is TGTGCCAGCTCACCAGACGAAAACTATGGCTACACCTTC. This translates into CASSPDENYGYTF.

This chain joins TRBV20-1 and TRBJ2-7; a weak D match, TRBD2 (5 bases). The CDR3 has 15 amino acids. The germline V and J ends were trimmed by 3 bases and 0 bases, with 15 bases remaining between them. Germline lookup yields CDR1 DFQATT and CDR2 SNEGSKA (reference sequence). In DNA form, the CDR3 reads TGCAGTGCTAGTCTAAGAGGGAGTGTCTCCTACGAGCAGTACTTC. Translated, it gives CSASLRGSVSYEQYF.

The genes are TRBV15 and TRBJ2-5, with TRBD1 as a possible D gene (6 bases). V lost 0 bases and J 4 bases, leaving 15 bases between the germline ends. Germline CDR1 and CDR2: LNHNV and YYDKDF (reference sequence). The CDR3 contains 16 residues. The CDR3 loop reads CATSRDLGAAAETQYF. In nucleotides, the CDR3 is TGTGCCACCAGCAGAGATTTGGGGGCTGCGGCAGAGACCCAGTACTTC.

This clonotype was observed a handful of times. The chain recombines TRBV6-2 or TRBV6-3 with TRBJ2-1; no reliable D call. The CDR3 has 15 residues. Germline V gene data show CDR1 as MNHEY and CDR2 as SVGEGT. V was pared by 6 bases and J by 6 bases, with 18 bases between. The DNA for the CDR3 is TGTGCCAGCAGCCACCCCAGTGGTGGAACCAATGAGCAGTTCTTC. Translated: CASSHPSGGTNEQFF.

Here the CDR3 reads CASRSPGQGSGEQYF. The CDR3 coding sequence is TGTGCCAGCAGGTCCCCGGGACAGGGGAGCGGGGAGCAGTACTTC. The chain recombines TRBV6-1 with TRBJ2-7; 10 nucleotides line up with TRBD1. The CDR3 sequence is 15 residues long. Germline V lookup: CDR1 MNHNS, CDR2 SASEGT. Unmatched junction bases numbered 12, after V lost 6 bases and J lost 7 bases.

The chain links TRBV4-1 to TRBJ2-2; no clear D gene. The germline V gene has CDR1 MGHRA and CDR2 YSYEKL. The CDR3 covers 16 residues. Trimming removed 1 base at V and 0 bases at J, with 9 bases between. CDR3 residues: CASSQVRAANTGELFF. Written as DNA, the CDR3 is TGCGCCAGCAGCCAAGTACGAGCAGCGAACACCGGGGAGCTGTTTTTT.

This clonotype has more than one count but fewer than ten. The chain is built from TRBV15 and TRBJ1-2, with a weak D call TRBD1 (6 bases). Trimming pared 0 bases from V and 6 bases from J, leaving 14 bases between. The CDR3 contains 15 residues. Germline V gives CDR1 LNHNV, CDR2 YYDKDF (reference sequence). The CDR3 reads CATSRDPGGRDGYTF. The CDR3 DNA sequence: TGTGCCACCAGCAGAGATCCCGGGGGGCGGGATGGCTACACCTTC.

This clonotype was seen at least ten times. The J gene is TRBJ2-1, the V gene TRBV20-1; 8 nucleotides line up with TRBD2. With V trimmed by 4 bases and J by 4 bases, 6 bases remained unmatched. The CDR3 has 14 residues. Germline lookup yields CDR1 DFQATT and CDR2 SNEGSKA (reference sequence). For the CDR3, the DNA is TGCAGTGCTACACGGGGGGGCCCTTACAATGAGCAGTTCTTC. Amino acid sequence: CSATRGGPYNEQFF.

This clonotype appeared many times. The J gene is TRBJ2-1, the V gene TRBV7-2; 11 bases map to TRBD2. This CDR3 has 15 amino acids. V dropped 5 bases and J dropped 9; count of bases not matched to a gene: 9. Germline V gene sequence: CDR1 SGHTA, CDR2 FQGNSA. CDR3 protein: CASSLSGGGWREQFF. Here the CDR3 DNA reads TGTGCCAGCAGCCTTAGCGGGGGGGGTTGGCGTGAGCAGTTCTTC.

Many counts were recorded for this clonotype. The chain carries TRBV12-3 or TRBV12-4 and TRBJ2-1, with TRBD2 identical over 9 bases. This CDR3 spans 16 amino acids. J gave up 8 bases and V 5 bases, and 13 bases lay outside the gene matches. CDR3 region: CASSPPLAGSSHEQFF. The DNA of the CDR3 is TGTGCCAGCAGTCCTCCCCTAGCGGGGAGTTCCCATGAGCAGTTCTTC.

This clonotype appeared many times. The V and J genes are TRBV5-1 and TRBJ1-1; D gene unclear. The germline CDR1 and CDR2 sequences are SGHRS and YFSETQ. CDR3 length: 15 amino acids. V lost 6 bases, J lost 1 base, and 16 bases lay in between. CDR3 bases: TGCGCCAGCACCCCAACTAACTCTGGGAACACTGAAGCTTTCTTT. It is translated as CASTPTNSGNTEAFF.

V and J are TRBV7-9 and TRBJ2-2; D may be TRBD1 (6 bases). Trimming removed 6 bases from V and 7 bases from J, with 9 bases in between. This CDR3 is 12 amino acids long. Germline CDR1 SEHNR, CDR2 FQNEAQ (reference sequence). The CDR3 sequence: CASRLGGGELFF. The CDR3 bases are TGTGCCAGCAGACTAGGGGGCGGGGAGCTGTTTTTT.

There are many counts of this clonotype. The gene calls are TRBV5-1 and TRBJ2-7, with TRBD1 matching over 9 bases. Germline trimming cut 4 bases from V and 3 bases from J; bases unmatched to any gene: 8. The CDR3 is 15 amino acids. Germline CDR1 SGHRS, CDR2 YFSETQ. In nucleotides, the CDR3 is TGCGCCAGCAGCGTGACAGGGGGGAACTACTACGAGCAGTACTTC. It specifies CASSVTGGNYYEQYF.

The chain is built from TRBV12-3 or TRBV12-4 and TRBJ1-2; no firm D call. CDR3 length: 15 residues. Trimming took off 0 bases at V and 8 bases at J, with 16 bases between the two ends. The CDR3 sequence: CASSLASGILGGYTF. In DNA form, the CDR3 reads TGTGCCAGCAGTTTAGCGAGCGGCATACTGGGAGGCTACACCTTC.

V is TRBV6-1 and J is TRBJ2-5; TRBD2 matches at 12 bases. The V gene's germline CDR1 is MNHNS and CDR2 SASEGT. J gave up 6 bases and V 8 bases, and 10 bases lay outside the gene matches. This CDR3 region has 15 residues. The CDR3 spells CASFLRLAGDKTQYF. The CDR3 bases are TGTGCCAGCTTCTTACGACTAGCGGGAGACAAGACCCAGTACTTC.

The CDR3 DNA follows: TGTGCCAGCAGCAGCGCTAGCGGGACCTACGAGCAGTACTTC. As protein: CASSSASGTYEQYF. The chain links TRBV6-1 to TRBJ2-7; 9 nucleotides line up with TRBD2. Trimming removed 6 bases from V and 2 bases from J; junction bases left unmatched: 5. CDR3 length equals 14 residues. Germline lookup yields CDR1 MNHNS and CDR2 SASEGT.

This clonotype has a handful of counts. This chain uses TRBV20-1 with TRBJ2-4, with D hard to call. Trimming left V 3 bases short and J 6 bases short, with 6 bases between. The CDR3 covers 11 residues. Germline V lookup: CDR1 DFQATT, CDR2 SNEGSKA (reference sequence). The CDR3 loop reads CSASPSNIQYF. Written as DNA, the CDR3 is TGCAGTGCTAGCCCATCAAACATTCAGTACTTC.

This clonotype was recorded at least ten times. The chain is built from TRBV12-3 or TRBV12-4 and TRBJ2-3; D may be TRBD2 (5 bases). Deletions cut 5 bases from V and 0 bases from J, with 15 bases between. This CDR3 has 16 residues. CDR3 sequence: CASSPPAWESTDTQYF. In nucleotides, the CDR3 is TGTGCCAGCAGTCCTCCAGCGTGGGAGAGCACAGATACGCAGTATTTT.

CDR3 loop: CASSPGSEEFYEQYF. The CDR3 DNA is TGCGCCAGCAGCCCTGGAAGTGAAGAGTTTTACGAGCAGTACTTC. The chain has TRBV5-1 and TRBJ2-7; D unclear. Trimming shortened V by 4 bases and J by 4 bases, and 18 bases separated the two germline ends. The CDR3 has 15 amino acids. CDR1 and CDR2 (germline): SGHRS, YFSETQ. Full variable domain (rest looked up from reference TRBV5-1 and TRBJ2-7): KAGVTQTPRYLIKTRGQQVTLSCSPISGHRSVSWYQQTPGQGLQFLFEYFSETQRNKGNFPGRFSGRQFSNSRSEMNVSTLELGDSALYLCASSPGSEEFYEQYFGPGTRLTVT.

Only a few counts were recorded for this clonotype. V is TRBV5-4 and J is TRBJ2-5; a weak D match, TRBD1 (5 bases). CDR1 and CDR2 from the germline V gene are SGHNT and YYREEE (reference sequence). This CDR3 comprises 15 residues. The germline V and J ends were trimmed by 0 bases and 5 bases, with 14 bases remaining between them. The CDR3 here is CASSLAGQGRETQYF. The CDR3 nucleotides read TGTGCCAGCAGCTTGGCCGGGCAGGGAAGGGAGACCCAGTACTTC.

For this clonotype: This clone may be a read error of a much larger clone one base away. This chain joins TRBV12-3 or TRBV12-4 and TRBJ2-7; 8 bases agree with TRBD1. The CDR3 contains 13 residues. The CDR3 sequence: CTSRRTGTEWQYF. CDR3 nucleotides: TGTACCAGCAGGCGGACAGGGACTGAGTGGCAGTACTTC.

This clonotype was seen at least ten times. The chain uses TRBV5-1 and TRBJ2-7; TRBD2 agrees at 8 bases. Germline CDR1 and CDR2: SGHRS and YFSETQ. V gave up 4 bases and J gave up 6 bases; unmatched junction bases: 12. This CDR3 contains 15 residues. The CDR3 region is CASSQITGGMAEQYF. The CDR3 DNA is TGCGCCAGCAGCCAGATAACGGGAGGGATGGCCGAGCAGTACTTC. Full variable domain (rest looked up from reference TRBV5-1 and TRBJ2-7): KAGVTQTPRYLIKTRGQQVTLSCSPISGHRSVSWYQQTPGQGLQFLFEYFSETQRNKGNFPGRFSGRQFSNSRSEMNVSTLELGDSALYLCASSQITGGMAEQYFGPGTRLTVT.

The rearrangement links TRBV19 to TRBJ2-1; TRBD2 matches at 14 bases. This CDR3 region has 17 residues. Germline V CDR1 and CDR2: LNHDA, SQIVND (reference sequence). Trimming removed 4 bases from V and 2 bases from J; junction bases left unmatched: 4. The CDR3 DNA sequence: TGTGCCAGTAGTAAGCCGGGACTAGCGGGAGCCTACAATGAGCAGTTCTTC. This sequence encodes CASSKPGLAGAYNEQFF. Supplemented by reference TRBV19 and TRBJ2-1, the full variable domain reads DGGITQSPKYLFRKEGQNVTLSCEQNLNHDAMYWYRQDPGQGLRLIYYSQIVNDFQKGDIAEGYSVSREKKESFPLTVTSAQKNPTAFYLCASSKPGLAGAYNEQFFGPGTRLTVL.

Ten or more counts support this clonotype. One junction end disagrees with the germline gene, perhaps due to a read error. V is TRBV20-1 and J is TRBJ2-5; D is perhaps TRBD1 or TRBD2 (5 bases each). This CDR3 spans 14 amino acids. From germline, CDR1 is DFQATT and CDR2 SNEGSKA (reference sequence). For the CDR3, the DNA is TGCAGTGCTAGAGATTCCCGGGACGGAGAGTCCCAGTACTTC. Amino acids: CSARDSRDGESQYF.

The J gene is TRBJ2-5, the V gene TRBV27, with D possibly TRBD2 on 7 matching bases. This CDR3 has 14 amino acids. The V gene's germline CDR1 is MNHEY and CDR2 SMNVEV (reference sequence). The germline V and J ends were trimmed by 3 bases and 7 bases, with 15 bases remaining between them. The CDR3 sequence: CASSFRGRGGTQYF. The CDR3 region has the DNA TGTGCCAGCAGTTTCCGCGGAAGGGGGGGGACCCAGTACTTC.